This T cell receptor (beta chain) was observed in a study of control samples from healthy donors and cancer patients (dated by TCRdb to 2020 to 2022). Regarding this clone: There is no known antigen for this receptor. No quality values exist for individual bases; no much larger clone is one base distant.

The V end loses 6 bases and the J end loses 6 bases, and a stretch of 11 bases separates them. The CDR3 sequence holds 13 residues, the cysteine and phenylalanine included. The retained sequence is limited to the CDR3, 39 bases, with the frame set at the first base. For CDR1 and CDR2, the germline V gene lists SGHTA and FQGNSA. The library was generated by the immunoSEQ multiplex PCR assay. As stored in TCRdb, this immuneACCESS dataset retains in-frame rearrangements with V and J assigned. A fraction of the clones does not appear; measured against another copy, unresolved V genes explain less than half of the discrepancy, and the remainder lacks a known reason. Across this sample there are about 170,000 clones, with about 94% seen only once. The top ten constitute 4.1% of the sample.

The receptor comes from a woman aged 55-69 years in good health. The chain was built from TRBV7-2 and TRBJ2-2, with no confidently assigned D gene. Sequenced: blood. The CDR3 amino acid sequence is: CASSDWLAGELFF. The nucleotide sequence reads as follows: TGTGCCAGCAGTGATTGGTTGGCCGGGGAGCTGTTTTTT. Reference TRBV7-2 and TRBJ2-2 genes cover what lies past the CDR3, so the full variable domain is GAGVSQSPSNKVTEKGKDVELRCDPISGHTALYWYRQSLGQGLEFLIYFQGNSAPDKSGLPSDRFSAERTGGSVSTLTIQRTQQEDSAVYLCASSDWLAGELFFGEGSRLTVL.